Below are 18 T cell receptor beta chains sequenced from a single sample in a study of T cells in Graves' hyperthyroidism and ophthalmopathy. Researchers took RNA transcripts and amplified the TCR beta CDR3 regions from them. First-round RT-PCR of the TCR CDR3 relied on the HTBI primer set. TCRdb recomputed calls from the multiplex PCR reads with MiXCR, one row per CDR3 protein. There are a few hundred thousand distinct CDR3 sequences in the sample; about a fifth occur only once, and less than 30% lies in the top ten. The sequencing sample was made of blood. All receptors come from a man aged 18-30 years with Graves' hyperthyroidism.

In its sample, this clonotype was seen many times. This sequence joins TRBV4-1 and TRBJ2-5; 15 nucleotides line up with TRBD2. The CDR3 totals 19 residues. The V gene end was trimmed by 4 bases and the J gene end by 0 bases; junction bases not matched to a gene: 9. Germline lookup yields CDR1 MGHRA and CDR2 YSYEKL. CDR3 coding DNA: TGCGCCAGCAGCCGACCCCCCGGGACTAGCGGGGGGTACCAAGAGACCCAGTACTTC. Encoded protein: CASSRPPGTSGGYQETQYF.

The chain links TRBV20-1 to TRBJ1-1; a weak D match, TRBD1 (5 bases). V lost 3 bases and J lost 0, with 20 bases in between. The V gene's germline CDR1 is DFQATT and CDR2 SNEGSKA (reference sequence). The CDR3 covers 17 residues. This chain's CDR3 is CSASRRRGRSMNTEAFF. The CDR3 nucleotides read TGCAGTGCTAGTCGCCGCCGGGGGAGGAGTATGAACACTGAAGCTTTCTTT.

The genes are TRBV12-3 or TRBV12-4 and TRBJ2-7; D gene ambiguous. V was shortened by 1 base and J by 6 bases, with 16 bases between the two germline ends. The CDR3 length is 15 residues. The CDR3 loop reads CASSLVRLPESEQYF. Written as DNA, the CDR3 is TGTGCCAGCAGTTTAGTTCGGCTGCCGGAAAGCGAGCAGTACTTC.

The sample holds many counts of this clonotype. The chain is built from TRBV12-3 or TRBV12-4 and TRBJ1-5, with TRBD1 as a possible D gene (5 bases). The CDR3 is 15 residues long. V lost 3 bases and J 3 bases, leaving 12 bases between the germline ends. The CDR3 coding sequence is TGTGCCAGCAGTTTCACCAGGGAGGACAATCAGCCCCAGCATTTT. It is translated as CASSFTREDNQPQHF.

J is TRBJ2-7 and V is TRBV20-1, with TRBD1 matching 8 bases. This CDR3 has 15 residues. Germline CDR1 DFQATT, CDR2 SNEGSKA (reference sequence). The junction had 14 bases not matched to a gene; V was cut back by 5 bases and J by 5 bases. The CDR3 sequence is CSAPNHRGSRDEQYF. The CDR3 DNA is TGCAGTGCTCCCAATCACAGGGGGAGTAGGGACGAGCAGTACTTC.

This clonotype was counted many times. The chain carries TRBV13 and TRBJ2-7; D perhaps matches TRBD1 (5 bases). The CDR3 covers 15 residues. Between the trimmed V and J ends, which lost 4 bases and 0 bases, there was a span of 13 bases. Looked up from germline, CDR1 is PRHDT and CDR2 is FYEKMQ (reference sequence). This CDR3 is CASSSEGALSYEQYF. Here the CDR3 DNA reads TGTGCCAGCAGCTCCGAAGGGGCGCTCTCCTACGAGCAGTACTTC.

This clonotype has ten or more counts. V usage is TRBV6-1 and J usage is TRBJ2-2, with 8 nucleotides matching TRBD1. The germline gives CDR1 MNHNS, CDR2 SASEGT. The J segment lost 1 base and the V segment lost 8 bases, leaving 6 bases of the junction unmatched. The CDR3 is made up of 15 amino acids. The CDR3 loop is CASLAGGKNTGELFF. CDR3 DNA: TGTGCCAGCCTTGCAGGGGGCAAGAACACCGGGGAGCTGTTTTTT.

A word on this clonotype: A much larger clone differs by one base, so this may be a read error. The gene calls are TRBV28 and TRBJ2-4; TRBD1 agrees at 8 bases. Germline lookup yields CDR1 MDHEN and CDR2 SYDVKM. There are 15 residues in the CDR3. The CDR3 DNA follows: TGTGCCAGCAGTTTAGCGGACAGGGCCAAAAACATTAAGTACTTC. It is translated as CASSLADRAKNIKYF.

To note about this clonotype: The CDR3 carries no conserved terminal phenylalanine or tryptophan, so it likely arises from a read error. This chain connects TRBV6-1 to TRBJ1-2, with D perhaps matching TRBD1 (5 bases). V dropped 4 bases and J dropped 4 bases, with 7 bases sitting between them. CDR1 is MNHNS and CDR2 is SASEGT in the germline V gene. The CDR3 contains 12 residues. The CDR3 loop is CASSGGLYGYTY. CDR3 coding DNA: TGTGCCAGCAGTGGGGGCCTCTATGGCTACACCTAC.

This clonotype was seen at least ten times. The chain carries TRBV12-3 or TRBV12-4 and TRBJ1-2; no definite D call. The CDR3 spans 14 residues. With 3 bases removed from V and 7 bases from J, the gap between germline ends came to 15 bases. The CDR3 region is CASSFSSGAGGYTF. In nucleotides, the CDR3 is TGTGCCAGCAGTTTCTCTTCGGGCGCGGGTGGCTACACCTTC.

This clonotype was counted between two and nine times. The V call is TRBV28, the J call TRBJ1-2, with 7 bases that match TRBD1. Per germline, CDR1 MDHEN and CDR2 SYDVKM. With 1 base clipped from V and 0 bases from J, the junction kept 5 bases outside the gene matches. The CDR3 runs to 16 residues. CDR3 protein: CASSLYFGTANYGYTF. The CDR3 DNA reads as TGTGCCAGCAGTTTATATTTCGGGACAGCTAACTATGGCTACACCTTC.

This chain uses TRBV28 with TRBJ2-7, with D perhaps matching TRBD2 (7 bases). V lost 8 bases and J lost 4, with 24 bases in between. The CDR3 has 16 amino acids. CDR1 and CDR2 from the germline V gene are MDHEN and SYDVKM. The CDR3 protein is CASLLGGATSPYEQYF. CDR3 DNA sequence: TGTGCCAGCCTCCTGGGGGGGGCCACCTCACCGTACGAGCAGTACTTC.

The chain carries TRBV28 and TRBJ1-1; D unresolved. CDR1 is MDHEN, CDR2 SYDVKM, per germline. The CDR3 has 13 amino acids. V lost 4 bases to trimming and J lost 1 base, with 7 bases between them. The CDR3 coding sequence is TGTGCCAGCAGTTCAATTCGGAACACTGAAGCTTTCTTT. Translated, it gives CASSSIRNTEAFF.

This clonotype was seen many times. The V gene is TRBV4-1, the J gene TRBJ1-1; tentatively, D is TRBD1 (5 bases). V was shortened by 3 bases and J by 8 bases, with 19 bases between the two germline ends. CDR3 length: 15 amino acids. Germline V gene lookup returns CDR1 MGHRA and CDR2 YSYEKL. DNA of the CDR3: TGCGCCAGCAGCCAGACCGTCATAGGGGAGGCGGAAGCTTTCTTT. Amino acid sequence: CASSQTVIGEAEAFF.

There are many counts of this clonotype. The chain recombines TRBV15 with TRBJ1-5, with D possibly being TRBD1 (5 bases). The CDR3 has 12 residues. The germline V gene has CDR1 LNHNV and CDR2 YYDKDF (reference sequence). Trimming removed 5 bases from V and 5 bases from J, with 7 bases in between. The CDR3: CATSGGDQPQHF. Here the CDR3 DNA reads TGTGCCACCAGCGGGGGAGATCAGCCCCAGCATTTT.

This clonotype was recorded at least ten times. This chain connects TRBV11-2 to TRBJ2-7; a possible D gene is TRBD1 (6 bases). The germline V gene encodes CDR1 SGHAT and CDR2 FQNNGV. The CDR3 is 13 residues long. Trimming cost V 5 bases and J 3 bases, with 11 bases left between them. CDR3 region: CASSLMTGYEQYF. The DNA of the CDR3 is TGTGCCAGCAGCCTAATGACAGGCTACGAGCAGTACTTC. Based on the CDR3 plus reference TRBV11-2 and TRBJ2-7, the full variable domain is EAGVAQSPRYKIIEKRQSVAFWCNPISGHATLYWYQQILGQGPKLLIQFQNNGVVDDSQLPKDRFSAERLKGVDSTLKIQPAKLEDSAVYLCASSLMTGYEQYFGPGTRLTVT.

This clonotype has just a few counts. This could be a read error, since a much larger clone is one nucleotide away. This chain links TRBV6-4 with TRBJ1-2, with TRBD1 matching over 7 bases. The CDR3 contains 14 residues. The germline V gene encodes CDR1 MRHNA and CDR2 SNTAGT. V lost 0 bases to trimming and J lost 2 bases; unmatched junction nucleotides: 0. This chain's CDR3 is CASSDSGQNYGYTF. For the CDR3, the DNA is TGTGCCAGCAGTGACTCGGGACAGAACTATGGCTACACCTTC.

In its sample, this clonotype was seen a few times. This sequence may be a read error, since a much larger clone differs from it by one base. This CDR3 reads CASSYSGDQETKYF. The DNA of the CDR3 is TGTGCCAGCAGCTATTCCGGGGACCAAGAGACCAAGTACTTC. The rearrangement joins TRBV7-9 to TRBJ2-5; D is tentatively TRBD1 or TRBD2 (5 bases each). CDR3 length: 14 amino acids. Germline V gene lookup returns CDR1 SEHNR and CDR2 FQNEAQ (reference sequence).